This T cell receptor beta chain originates from a study of cytomegalovirus exposure and HLA in healthy donors. Study outcomes and limitations: That first-cohort TCR clusters tended to co-occur in the approximately 120 validation repertoires was found in a later analysis. As confirmed in vitro, a few CMV-associated chains were specific for CMV antigens.

The CDR3 has 14 residues. Germline lookup yields CDR1 LNHDA and CDR2 SQIVND (reference sequence). Losses at the gene ends were 6 bases for V and 1 base for J; bases not matched to a gene: 4. Separate from the approximately 670-subject first cohort, the roughly 120-subject validation cohort was the one that the donors belonged to. Produced via immunoSEQ multiplex PCR; TCRdb's table is partial and in-frame only. The sample shows around 200,000 clones, roughly 88% of them seen only once. With regard to this clone: Its antigen is undetermined.

The rearrangement links TRBV19 to TRBJ2-5; 8 nucleotides agree with TRBD1. Sequencing was done on a sample of PBMCs. This TCR came from a woman aged 18-30 years in good health and CMV-seronegative. Here the CDR3 DNA reads TGTGCCAGTAGCCCGGGACAGGTCCAAGAGACCCAGTACTTC. The encoded protein is CASSPGQVQETQYF.